This T cell receptor (beta chain) was captured in a study of blood T cell repertoires in COVID-19 (dated by TCRdb to 2020 to 2022). Regarding the complete study: Collaborator samples came from the United States, Italy and Spain and covered acute and convalescent phases of COVID-19. Samples were obtained from the ongoing ImmuneRACE study (first 160 participants) and from over 1,000 subjects provided by 6 global collaborators. Where available, HLA class I and class II types were obtained from metadata supplied by the sample provider rather than from assay-based typing. The repertoires were made available in a free public database intended to serve as a resource for research on the immune response to SARS-CoV-2. Deeply sampled blood TCRbeta repertoires from subjects exposed to, actively infected with, or recovered from COVID-19 were included in the dataset. The material from the prospective study consisted of cDNA or gDNA derived from T cells, B-cell-depleted T cells, or PBMCs. Nearly every sample came with metadata listing a de-identified subject ID, COVID-19 status, age in years and sex. The study at large found these results: The quantity of clinical and demographic metadata differed by source and by participant and was supplied without curation.

Participants in the prospective study were aged roughly 18 to 100 years, lived in about two dozen United States geographic areas, and enrolled through a virtual design. Cohort assignment in the prospective study relied on participant-reported clinical history from a screening survey and a study questionnaire. In the prospective study, whole blood, serum and a nasopharyngeal or oropharyngeal swab were collected from each participant by mobile phlebotomists. Prospective study participants could optionally give additional blood draws and questionnaires over a 2-month period. Before DNA extraction, blood samples from the prospective study were shipped at room temperature or frozen. From the cysteine up to the phenylalanine, the CDR3 has a length of 15 residues. The entry retains the CDR3 DNA only, 45 bases that are in frame from base 1. The germline V gene (reference sequence) gives CDR1 as LNHDA and CDR2 as SQIVND. V and J lose 5 bases and 7 bases, and a span of 17 bases separates them.

This clone has only a few counts. Its antigen specificity is not known. No quality values exist for individual bases; no much larger clone is one base distant. The immunoSEQ Assay, a bias-controlled multiplex PCR, was used to amplify TCRbeta CDR3 regions from genomic DNA. As for the original processing: The number of nucleated cells in each sample was estimated by amplification of reference gene primers within the assay. To quantify the absolute abundance of each unique TCRbeta CDR3 rearrangement, sequence reads were collapsed and filtered. For each sample, productive Simpson clonality was calculated by taking the square root of Simpson's diversity index across productive rearrangements. As stored in TCRdb, this immuneACCESS dataset retains in-frame rearrangements with V and J assigned. A fraction of the clones does not appear; measured against another copy, unresolved V genes explain less than half of the discrepancy, and the remainder lacks a known reason. V, J and clone size derive from that table, while D and trimming were established from the DNA sequence. Recorded for this sample are approximately 220,000 clones; 85% to 90% of them occurred a single time. Approximately 3.4% of the sample lies in the top ten.

Sequencing input: PBMCs or T cells enriched from blood (not recorded which). The receptor was derived from a woman aged 18-29 years in a cohort exposed to, infected with or recovered from COVID-19 (not recorded which). The rearranged chain carries TRBV19 and TRBJ1-4, and perhaps TRBD1 as D gene, on 5 matching bases. The DNA sequence follows: TGTGCCAGTAGTGGTCAGCGCGGGGGGAGTGAAAAACTGTTTTTT. It is translated as CASSGQRGGSEKLFF. Reference TRBV19 and TRBJ1-4 genes cover what lies past the CDR3, so the full variable domain is DGGITQSPKYLFRKEGQNVTLSCEQNLNHDAMYWYRQDPGQGLRLIYYSQIVNDFQKGDIAEGYSVSREKKESFPLTVTSAQKNPTAFYLCASSGQRGGSEKLFFGSGTQLSVL.